The T cell receptor (beta chain) described here comes from a study of blood T cell repertoires in COVID-19. Study in general: Sites across the United States, Italy and Spain contributed samples from acute and convalescent COVID-19.

TCRdb's table, derived via immunoSEQ multiplex PCR, lists solely in-frame clones and lacks some. The repertoire has around 30,000 clones, around 87% of them found once; the top ten carry roughly a tenth. This CDR3 is 15 amino acids long. The J segment lost 3 bases and the V segment lost 4 bases, leaving 9 bases of the junction unmatched. CDR1 SGHDT and CDR2 YYEEEE come from the germline V gene. The receptor's source is a man between 60 and 75 years old with acute or convalescent COVID-19. This chain links TRBV5-6 with TRBJ1-2; the match to TRBD1 covers 7 bases. Sequencing used peripheral blood. CDR3 bases: TGTGCCAGCAGCCAGACAGGGATCGAGGACTATGGCTACACCTTC. Translating it yields CASSQTGIEDYGYTF. Drawing the rest from reference TRBV5-6 and TRBJ1-2, the complete variable domain is DAGVTQSPTHLIKTRGQQVTLRCSPKSGHDTVSWYQQALGQGPQFIFQYYEEEERQRGNFPDRFSGHQFPNYSSELNVNALLLGDSALYLCASSQTGIEDYGYTFGSGTRLTVV.